This T cell receptor beta chain was profiled in a study of T cell responses to AZD1222 COVID-19 vaccine. General study points: The donor group comprised mostly white British people and more females; the analysis possibly underestimated clonal diversity. Among vaccine-associated CD4 TCRs, coverage spanned spike, with dominance at 160-218 and 743-854.

The CDR3 length is 12 residues. V was cut by 2 bases and J by 3 bases, with 5 bases left in between. The germline V gene encodes CDR1 SGHNT and CDR2 YENEEA. Profiling relied on immunoSEQ multiplex PCR, and the TCRdb table lists in-frame clones only, not all of them. The sample comprises roughly 150,000 clones, approximately 88% of which are singletons, and 0.85% to 1.2% rests with the top ten. As concerns this clone: The antigen remains undetermined.

V gene TRBV11-3 combines with J gene TRBJ2-7; tentative D call: TRBD2 (5 bases). This material consisted of peripheral blood, taken 28 days after the second AZD1222 dose. The sequence derives from an adult who received the AZD1222 COVID-19 vaccine. The CDR3 DNA follows: TGTGCCAGCAGCTTAAGCGGCTACGAGCAGTACTTC. Its protein product is CASSLSGYEQYF.